The entry that follows covers one T cell receptor beta chain sequence. It lacks a known antigen. Base qualities are not recorded, but no much larger clone differs from it by a single base. This specimen comes from a study of blood T cell repertoires in COVID-19 (dated by TCRdb to 2020 to 2021). For context, the study as a whole: Recovered participants in ImmuneRACE Cohort 3 were defined as having two consecutive negative NP/OP PCR tests, clearance from a healthcare professional, or resolution of symptoms. Samples from collaborators originated in the United States, Italy and Spain and spanned both the acute and convalescent phases of COVID-19. The prospective study material was composed of cDNA or gDNA derived from T cells, B-cell-depleted T cells, or PBMCs. Deeply sampled blood TCRbeta repertoires from subjects exposed to, actively infected with, or recovered from COVID-19 were included in the dataset. The repertoires were released in a freely available public database meant as a resource for research on the immune response to SARS-CoV-2. Samples came from the ongoing ImmuneRACE study (first 160 participants) plus 1,254 subjects from 6 global collaborators. The sample metadata nearly always contained a de-identified subject ID, COVID-19 status, age in years and sex. Where available, HLA class I and class II types were taken from metadata supplied by the sample provider and were not determined by assay-based typing.

Paper-wide results and their limitations: The quantity of clinical and demographic metadata differed by source and by participant and was supplied without curation.

Participants in the prospective study were aged roughly 18 to 89 years, lived in over 20 United States geographic areas, and enrolled through a virtual design. To assign participants to cohorts, the prospective study relied on clinical history that participants themselves reported in a screening survey and a study questionnaire. In the prospective study, whole blood, serum and a nasopharyngeal or oropharyngeal swab were collected from each participant by mobile phlebotomists. Over a roughly 2-month period, participants in the prospective study had the option of providing additional blood draws and questionnaires. Prospective study blood samples were shipped either frozen or at room temperature before DNA extraction. Trimmed from V: 4 bases; trimmed from J: 0 bases; junction bases lacking a gene match: 16. The CDR3 sequence holds 20 residues, the cysteine and phenylalanine included. Only CDR3 DNA remains: 60 bases, in frame from the first base. CDR1 and CDR2 (LGHNA, YSLEER) derive from the germline V gene.

The immunoSEQ Assay, a bias-controlled multiplex PCR, was used to amplify TCRbeta CDR3 regions from genomic DNA. The original pipeline was this. The number of nucleated cells in each sample was estimated by amplification of reference gene primers within the assay. Sequence reads were collapsed and filtered to measure the absolute abundance of every unique TCRbeta CDR3 rearrangement. For each sample, productive Simpson clonality was calculated by taking the square root of Simpson's diversity index across productive rearrangements. Here the immuneACCESS table is served through TCRdb, limited to in-frame sequences with V and J called. Missing clones are a known gap in these copies; in checked studies unresolved V genes cover under half, and the rest lacks a known reason. Clonal size and the V and J genes are those of that table, whereas D and trimming came from the DNA. Counted in this sample were hundreds of thousands of clones; approximately 90% of them appeared once. The ten largest clones add up to around 2% of the sample.

This receptor was taken from a woman aged 60 to 75 in a cohort exposed to, infected with or recovered from COVID-19 (not recorded which). Recombination joined TRBV4-3 with TRBJ2-1, with 9 middle bases fitting TRBD2. The specimen sequenced was PBMCs or T cells enriched from blood (not recorded which). The CDR3 protein is CASSPSSSLAGKSSYNEQFF. The DNA is as follows: TGCGCCAGCAGCCCTTCCAGTAGCCTAGCGGGGAAAAGCTCCTACAATGAGCAGTTCTTC.